These T cell receptor beta chains were read from a single sample in a study of CD8 T cells in ankylosing spondylitis. A single record per CDR3 protein comes from TCRdb applying MiXCR to the 5' RACE reads. This table has about 350,000 distinct CDR3 sequences, roughly 20% appearing once. Sequencing used blood, either unsorted or a sorted T cell fraction (not recorded which). These receptors all stem from a male donor with ankylosing spondylitis or in good health (not recorded which). CDR3s include the opening cysteine and the closing phenylalanine or tryptophan. Each record gives: J gene, clone size, V gene, D gene, CDR3 DNA, CDR3 protein. The D gene is left open where the match is weak. The listing skips clone size in some rows; elsewhere it reads once, few, many or a size class.

j_call: TRBJ2-1
clone_size: NA
v_call: TRBV24-1
d_call: NA
cdr3_nt: TGTGCCACCAGTACTCAGGAGAGGCGGAATGAGCAGTTCTTC
cdr3_aa: CATSTQERRNEQFF

j_call: TRBJ2-1
clone_size: NA
v_call: TRBV4-1
d_call: NA
cdr3_nt: TGCGCCAGCAGCCACCCCCGGCAGGGTGGGAGTAATGAGCAGTTCTTC
cdr3_aa: CASSHPRQGGSNEQFF

j_call: TRBJ2-1
clone_size: NA
v_call: TRBV12-3/TRBV12-4
d_call: TRBD2
cdr3_nt: TGTGCCAGCAGCATGGGACTAGCGGACAATGAGCAGTTCTTC
cdr3_aa: CASSMGLADNEQFF

j_call: TRBJ2-1
clone_size: NA
v_call: TRBV20-1
d_call: NA
cdr3_nt: TGCAGTGCTAGAGATTTTGGCGGTCAAAACTACAATGAGCAGTTCTTC
cdr3_aa: CSARDFGGQNYNEQFF

j_call: TRBJ2-3
clone_size: NA
v_call: TRBV29-1
d_call: TRBD1
cdr3_nt: TGCAGCGTTGAAGATATCGCAGGGGGTAGCACAGATACGCAGTATTTT
cdr3_aa: CSVEDIAGGSTDTQYF

j_call: TRBJ2-7
clone_size: few
v_call: TRBV29-1
d_call: TRBD1
cdr3_nt: TGCAGCGCCTTGGGGACAGGCGGGGTCACAAGCTCCTACGAGCAGTACTTC
cdr3_aa: CSALGTGGVTSSYEQYF

j_call: TRBJ2-2
clone_size: NA
v_call: TRBV7-8
d_call: NA
cdr3_nt: TGTGCCAGCAGCTTAGCTGCCGTTTCGAACACCGGGGAGCTGTTTTTT
cdr3_aa: CASSLAAVSNTGELFF

j_call: TRBJ2-3
clone_size: NA
v_call: TRBV4-1
d_call: NA
cdr3_nt: TGCGCCAGCAGCCAAGATCTCGGGATTATCGCAGATACGCAGTATTTT
cdr3_aa: CASSQDLGIIADTQYF

j_call: TRBJ2-1
clone_size: NA
v_call: TRBV10-3
d_call: NA
cdr3_nt: TGTGCCGCGGGCTGGGGAGGGGGCAATGAGCAGTTCTTC
cdr3_aa: CAAGWGGGNEQFF

j_call: TRBJ2-1
clone_size: NA
v_call: TRBV4-1
d_call: TRBD2
cdr3_nt: TGCGCCAGCAGCCCCACCAGCGGGGGGGTCATGCAATACTCCTACAATGAGCAGTTCTTC
cdr3_aa: CASSPTSGGVMQYSYNEQFF

j_call: TRBJ2-7
clone_size: few
v_call: TRBV12-3/TRBV12-4
d_call: NA
cdr3_nt: TGTGCCAGCAAACCAGGGATGGGGGAGCAGTACTTC
cdr3_aa: CASKPGMGEQYF

j_call: TRBJ2-4
clone_size: NA
v_call: TRBV20-1
d_call: TRBD1
cdr3_nt: TGCAGTGCTAGAGTAGAGGGGACAGGGCAGGGCATTCAGTACTTC
cdr3_aa: CSARVEGTGQGIQYF

j_call: TRBJ2-1
clone_size: few
v_call: TRBV10-1
d_call: NA
cdr3_nt: TGCGCCAGCAGTGATTTGGCAGGGGGGTTCGATGAGCAGTTCTTC
cdr3_aa: CASSDLAGGFDEQFF

j_call: TRBJ2-7
clone_size: few
v_call: TRBV6-1
d_call: NA
cdr3_nt: TGTGCCAGCAGTGATGTGAATGCCTACGAGCAGTACTTC
cdr3_aa: CASSDVNAYEQYF

j_call: TRBJ2-1
clone_size: few
v_call: TRBV3-1
d_call: NA
cdr3_nt: TGTGCCAGCAGCCAAGGGAGGGGGGGGAATGAGCAGTTCTTC
cdr3_aa: CASSQGRGGNEQFF

j_call: TRBJ2-3
clone_size: NA
v_call: TRBV29-1
d_call: NA
cdr3_nt: TGCAGCGCCTGGGGCACAGATACGCAGTATTTT
cdr3_aa: CSAWGTDTQYF

j_call: TRBJ1-1
clone_size: few
v_call: TRBV7-9
d_call: NA
cdr3_nt: TGTGCCAGCAGCCCACGACTAACCGGGGAAGCTTTCTTT
cdr3_aa: CASSPRLTGEAFF

j_call: TRBJ1-2
clone_size: many
v_call: TRBV29-1
d_call: NA
cdr3_nt: TGCAGCGTTGAATCACAGGGCCGAAACTATGGCTACACCTTC
cdr3_aa: CSVESQGRNYGYTF

j_call: TRBJ2-2
clone_size: NA
v_call: TRBV27
d_call: TRBD1
cdr3_nt: TGTGCCAGCAGCCGACCCTGGCAGGGGGCAGGGACCGGGGAGCTGTTTTTT
cdr3_aa: CASSRPWQGAGTGELFF

j_call: TRBJ2-5
clone_size: NA
v_call: TRBV21-1
d_call: NA
cdr3_nt: TGTGCCAGCAATAACTGCGGGGGCTATGAGACCCAGTACTTC
cdr3_aa: CASNNCGGYETQYF

j_call: TRBJ2-1
clone_size: few
v_call: TRBV5-6
d_call: NA
cdr3_nt: TGTGCCAGCAGCTTTGCCGCAGGGGTTCGGTTAGGTGAGCAGTTCTTC
cdr3_aa: CASSFAAGVRLGEQFF

j_call: TRBJ2-7
clone_size: many
v_call: TRBV12-3/TRBV12-4
d_call: NA
cdr3_nt: TGTGCCAGCAGTTTGGGGTGGCGCGAGCAGTACTTC
cdr3_aa: CASSLGWREQYF

j_call: TRBJ2-5
clone_size: NA
v_call: TRBV7-3
d_call: TRBD2
cdr3_nt: TGTGCCAGCAGCTTAGCGGGACTAGCCGGCGAGACCCAGTACTTC
cdr3_aa: CASSLAGLAGETQYF

j_call: TRBJ2-5
clone_size: few
v_call: TRBV25-1
d_call: NA
cdr3_nt: TGTGCCAGCAGTGCTGAGTACCAAGAGACCCAGTACTTC
cdr3_aa: CASSAEYQETQYF

j_call: TRBJ2-3
clone_size: NA
v_call: TRBV2
d_call: TRBD2
cdr3_nt: TGTGCCAGCATTGGTTGGACTAGCGGGGTAAAAGATACGCAGTATTTT
cdr3_aa: CASIGWTSGVKDTQYF

j_call: TRBJ2-1
clone_size: NA
v_call: TRBV11-2
d_call: TRBD2
cdr3_nt: TGTGCCAGCAGCTTAGTAAAAACTAGCGGGGGCCCGAAGTTCTTC
cdr3_aa: CASSLVKTSGGPKFF

j_call: TRBJ2-2
clone_size: few
v_call: TRBV3-1
d_call: TRBD1
cdr3_nt: TGTGCCAGCACCCTCGGACAGGGGTTTTACACGAACACCGGGGAGCTGTTTTTT
cdr3_aa: CASTLGQGFYTNTGELFF

j_call: TRBJ2-3
clone_size: NA
v_call: TRBV15
d_call: TRBD2
cdr3_nt: TGTGCCACCAGCAGAGATGGAGCGGGGGGGCCCACAGTTACGCAGTATTTT
cdr3_aa: CATSRDGAGGPTVTQYF

j_call: TRBJ2-7
clone_size: few
v_call: TRBV6-5
d_call: NA
cdr3_nt: TGTGCCAGCAGGACCTTAACCGAGCAGTACTTC
cdr3_aa: CASRTLTEQYF

j_call: TRBJ2-5
clone_size: once
v_call: TRBV5-4
d_call: NA
cdr3_nt: TGTGCCAGCAGCTTGCCTGCGGGCCTTGAAGAGACCCAGTACTTC
cdr3_aa: CASSLPAGLEETQYF

j_call: TRBJ2-7
clone_size: NA
v_call: TRBV12-3/TRBV12-4
d_call: TRBD1
cdr3_nt: TGTGCCAGCAGTCCGCAGACAGGGCAGGCCTACGAGCAGTACTTC
cdr3_aa: CASSPQTGQAYEQYF

j_call: TRBJ2-5
clone_size: NA
v_call: TRBV15
d_call: TRBD1
cdr3_nt: TGTGCCACCAATATCGGGACAGGGAGCCCTTTAGAGACCCAGTACTTC
cdr3_aa: CATNIGTGSPLETQYF

j_call: TRBJ1-1
clone_size: many
v_call: TRBV12-3/TRBV12-4
d_call: NA
cdr3_nt: TGTGCCAGCAGTTTAGTTGGGAGCACTGAAGCTTTCTTT
cdr3_aa: CASSLVGSTEAFF

j_call: TRBJ2-3
clone_size: many
v_call: TRBV12-3/TRBV12-4
d_call: NA
cdr3_nt: TGTGCCAGCACCTTGGGGGGCTTTAGCACAGATACGCAGTATTTT
cdr3_aa: CASTLGGFSTDTQYF

j_call: TRBJ2-7
clone_size: NA
v_call: TRBV12-3/TRBV12-4
d_call: TRBD2
cdr3_nt: TGTGCCAGCAGTTCATATAGCGGGGGGGCCCACGAGCAGTACTTC
cdr3_aa: CASSSYSGGAHEQYF

j_call: TRBJ2-2
clone_size: NA
v_call: TRBV29-1
d_call: NA
cdr3_nt: TGCAGCGCCGAGGGGTTACCCGGGGAGCTGTTTTTT
cdr3_aa: CSAEGLPGELFF

j_call: TRBJ2-7
clone_size: NA
v_call: TRBV4-1
d_call: NA
cdr3_nt: TGCGCCAGCAGCCAAGAATCCCAGGGTCTCGAGCAGTACTTC
cdr3_aa: CASSQESQGLEQYF

j_call: TRBJ2-3
clone_size: NA
v_call: TRBV5-5
d_call: TRBD1
cdr3_nt: TGTGCCAGCTTAAGGGGGACAGGGGCTTTGACAGATACGCAGTATTTT
cdr3_aa: CASLRGTGALTDTQYF

j_call: TRBJ2-3
clone_size: many
v_call: TRBV12-3/TRBV12-4
d_call: NA
cdr3_nt: TGTGCCAGCAGTCCCGGGTCCTGGACGACAGATACGCAGTATTTT
cdr3_aa: CASSPGSWTTDTQYF

j_call: TRBJ2-3
clone_size: few
v_call: TRBV12-3/TRBV12-4
d_call: TRBD2
cdr3_nt: TGTGCCAGCAGTTTAGGCGGGGGGCGCACAGATACGCAGTATTTT
cdr3_aa: CASSLGGGRTDTQYF

j_call: TRBJ2-1
clone_size: NA
v_call: TRBV5-6
d_call: NA
cdr3_nt: TGTGCCAGCAGCTTGGGGACAGACCCTGAGCAGTTCTTC
cdr3_aa: CASSLGTDPEQFF

j_call: TRBJ2-5
clone_size: many
v_call: TRBV10-3
d_call: TRBD1
cdr3_nt: TGTGCCATCAGGCGGACAGGGGAGGCAGAGACCCAGTACTTC
cdr3_aa: CAIRRTGEAETQYF

j_call: TRBJ2-1
clone_size: few
v_call: TRBV10-2
d_call: NA
cdr3_nt: TGCGCCAGCAGTGAGGGGGTAGCCGCTGTCCAGTTCTACAATGAGCAGTTCTTC
cdr3_aa: CASSEGVAAVQFYNEQFF

j_call: TRBJ1-1
clone_size: few
v_call: TRBV20-1
d_call: NA
cdr3_nt: TGCAGTGCGGCCGGTCCTCCGAGGGACACTGAAGCTTTCTTT
cdr3_aa: CSAAGPPRDTEAFF

j_call: TRBJ2-2
clone_size: NA
v_call: TRBV2
d_call: NA
cdr3_nt: TGTGCCAGCAGTGAAGGCGATTATCTGGGACCGCTGTTTTTT
cdr3_aa: CASSEGDYLGPLFF

j_call: TRBJ1-4
clone_size: few
v_call: TRBV27
d_call: NA
cdr3_nt: TGTGCCAGCAGTTTAAGCGCGTCTAATGAAAAACTGTTTTTT
cdr3_aa: CASSLSASNEKLFF

j_call: TRBJ2-2
clone_size: NA
v_call: TRBV6-6
d_call: TRBD1
cdr3_nt: TGTGCCACACAGGGGGCGCGCACCGGGGAGCTGTTTTTT
cdr3_aa: CATQGARTGELFF

j_call: TRBJ2-3
clone_size: NA
v_call: TRBV11-2
d_call: NA
cdr3_nt: TGTGCCAGCACCTCCCTAGGGGGGCGGGAAGCAGATACGCAGTATTTT
cdr3_aa: CASTSLGGREADTQYF

j_call: TRBJ2-7
clone_size: few
v_call: TRBV12-3/TRBV12-4
d_call: NA
cdr3_nt: TGTGCCAGCAGTTTAGCGGGGCCGGCCTACGAGCAGTACTTC
cdr3_aa: CASSLAGPAYEQYF

j_call: TRBJ2-7
clone_size: few
v_call: TRBV5-5
d_call: NA
cdr3_nt: TGTGCCAGCAGCTTGGATCCGGGGCCTTACGAGCAGTACTTC
cdr3_aa: CASSLDPGPYEQYF

j_call: TRBJ2-3
clone_size: NA
v_call: TRBV6-1
d_call: NA
cdr3_nt: TGTGCCAGCAGAGGTTTAAAAACAGATACGCAGTATTTT
cdr3_aa: CASRGLKTDTQYF

j_call: TRBJ2-1
clone_size: NA
v_call: TRBV12-3/TRBV12-4
d_call: NA
cdr3_nt: TGTGCCAGCTCTTGGGGGACGCACAATGAGCAGTTCTTC
cdr3_aa: CASSWGTHNEQFF

j_call: TRBJ2-7
clone_size: NA
v_call: TRBV4-1
d_call: NA
cdr3_nt: TGCGCCAGCAGCCAAGGGGTCCCAGGCTACGAGCAGTACTTC
cdr3_aa: CASSQGVPGYEQYF

j_call: TRBJ2-7
clone_size: NA
v_call: TRBV10-1
d_call: NA
cdr3_nt: TGCGCCAGCAGCGGATATAGGGACGAGCAGTACTTC
cdr3_aa: CASSGYRDEQYF

j_call: TRBJ2-7
clone_size: NA
v_call: TRBV4-2
d_call: TRBD2
cdr3_nt: TGTGCCAGCAGCCCCTGGGGGGGGGTCGACGAGCAGTACTTC
cdr3_aa: CASSPWGGVDEQYF

j_call: TRBJ2-3
clone_size: few
v_call: TRBV27
d_call: NA
cdr3_nt: TGTGCCAGCAGTTTATCCGGGGGACAGCCGATTTTT
cdr3_aa: CASSLSGGQPIF

j_call: TRBJ1-5
clone_size: few
v_call: TRBV7-9
d_call: NA
cdr3_nt: TGTGCCAGCAGCTCACCCGGACGGGGCAATCAGCCCCAGCATTTT
cdr3_aa: CASSSPGRGNQPQHF